One sample yielded the 25 T cell receptor beta chains listed below, sequenced in a study of sequential checkpoint blockade in melanoma. Assay used: immunoSEQ multiplex PCR; TCRdb lists only in-frame clones, some missing. This table holds 15,000 to 20,000 clones, roughly 70% found once. Treatment here: randomized to nivolumab then ipilimumab (arm A) or the reverse (arm B). Specimen: CD8+ T cells sorted from blood (inferred from file names), collected from a patient given nivolumab and ipilimumab in sequence. The origin of the receptors is a human donor with melanoma.

This clone was detected only once. The CDR3 loop reads CASSPRGGTNTGELFF. CDR3 DNA sequence: TGTGCCAGCAGCCCACGGGGGGGGACCAACACCGGGGAGCTGTTTTTT. This chain uses TRBV9 with TRBJ2-2; 8 nucleotides align to TRBD2. CDR3 length: 16 amino acids. V trimming: 4 bases; J trimming: 2 bases; junction bases outside the gene matches: 7. Germline V gene data show CDR1 as SGDLS and CDR2 as YYNGEE. The full variable domain, with the rest looked up from reference TRBV9 and TRBJ2-2, is DSGVTQTPKHLITATGQRVTLRCSPRSGDLSVYWYQQSLDQGLQFLIQYYNGEERAKGNILERFSAQQFPDLHSELNLSSLELGDSALYFCASSPRGGTNTGELFFGEGSRLTVL.

In this sample, this clone turned up once. The rearrangement joins TRBV11-3 to TRBJ2-3, with D tentatively TRBD1 (5 bases). The CDR3 has 14 residues. Looked up from germline, CDR1 is SGHNT and CDR2 is YENEEA. The V and J ends lost 8 bases and 2 bases respectively, with 14 bases between them. The CDR3, as DNA: TGTGCCAGCGCTCCGCAGGGTGCCACAGATACGCAGTATTTT. Its translation: CASAPQGATDTQYF.

A single count supports this clone. The chain links TRBV11-3 to TRBJ2-3, with D perhaps TRBD2 (5 bases). Germline V gene lookup returns CDR1 SGHNT and CDR2 YENEEA. The CDR3 runs 17 residues. The V and J ends lost 5 bases and 0 bases respectively, with 18 bases between them. For the CDR3, the DNA is TGTGCCAGCAGCCCAAGGGAGAGGGCGGTAAGCACAGATACGCAGTATTTT. This translates into CASSPRERAVSTDTQYF.

The rearrangement links TRBV4-1 to TRBJ1-1; no definite D call. The CDR3 has 16 amino acids. CDR1 is MGHRA and CDR2 is YSYEKL in the germline V gene. V lost 0 bases and J 1 base, leaving 12 bases between the germline ends. For the CDR3, the DNA is TGCGCCAGCAGCCAAGAGTGGAGCAGAGCGAACACTGAAGCTTTCTTT. Protein product: CASSQEWSRANTEAFF.

The J gene is TRBJ2-1, the V gene TRBV10-1, with TRBD2 matching 14 bases. Germline CDR1 is WNHNN and CDR2 is SYGVQD (reference sequence). The length of the CDR3 is 16 residues. V was pared by 6 bases and J by 4 bases, with 5 bases of the junction left unmatched. CDR3 loop: CASSGLAGGDYNEQFF. For the CDR3, the DNA is TGCGCCAGCAGCGGACTAGCGGGGGGCGATTACAATGAGCAGTTCTTC.

The chain uses TRBV7-9 and TRBJ2-5; 11 bases are shared with TRBD1. CDR3 size: 15 residues. Germline-derived CDR1 and CDR2 are SEHNR and FQNEAQ (reference sequence). Trimming took 6 bases from V and 0 from J; bases not matched to a gene: 3. CDR3 DNA: TGTGCCAGCAGACGGGACAGGGGGTACCAAGAGACCCAGTACTTC. It translates to CASRRDRGYQETQYF.

The gene calls are TRBV19 and TRBJ1-1; possibly TRBD1 for D (6 bases). Trimming left V 0 bases short and J 3 bases short, with 14 bases between. The CDR3 consists of 16 residues. Germline V gene lookup returns CDR1 LNHDA and CDR2 SQIVND (reference sequence). The CDR3 sequence: CASSIDSTGLDTEAFF. CDR3 sequence (DNA): TGTGCCAGTAGTATAGACTCGACAGGTCTGGACACTGAAGCTTTCTTT.

A few counts support this clone. This sequence joins TRBV15 and TRBJ2-7, with D possibly matching TRBD2 (5 bases). This CDR3 region has 17 residues. The germline V gene encodes CDR1 LNHNV and CDR2 YYDKDF (reference sequence). V lost 0 bases and J lost 1, with 16 bases in between. Here the CDR3 DNA reads TGTGCCACCAGCAGAGATGCGGGCCACTCCCGTTCCTACGAGCAGTACTTC. Its protein is CATSRDAGHSRSYEQYF.

V gene TRBV5-6 combines with J gene TRBJ1-2; D ambiguous. The CDR3 has 14 residues. Between the trimmed V and J ends, which lost 4 bases and 7 bases, there was a span of 17 bases. Germline values: CDR1 SGHDT, CDR2 YYEEEE. CDR3 DNA sequence: TGTGCCAGCAGCCTTCCGACGGGTTTAGGTGGCTACACCTTC. As protein: CASSLPTGLGGYTF.

The chain carries TRBV7-9 and TRBJ2-1; D is perhaps TRBD2 (5 bases). Trimming shortened V by 5 bases and J by 0 bases, and 23 bases separated the two germline ends. CDR3 length: 19 residues. Germline V gene lookup returns CDR1 SEHNR and CDR2 FQNEAQ (reference sequence). CDR3 residues: CASSPLDADLGSSYNEQFF. CDR3 coding DNA: TGTGCCAGCAGCCCCCTTGACGCTGACTTGGGGAGCTCCTACAATGAGCAGTTCTTC.

The rearrangement joins TRBV4-3 to TRBJ2-7; possibly TRBD2 for D (6 bases). Germline values: CDR1 LGHNA, CDR2 YSLEER. The CDR3 consists of 17 residues. V was shortened by 1 base and J by 0 bases, with 16 bases between the two germline ends. As DNA, the CDR3 is TGCGCCAGCAGCCAAGGAGGTGGGGGGACCATCTCCTACGAGCAGTACTTC. Protein product: CASSQGGGGTISYEQYF.

The rearrangement joins TRBV29-1 to TRBJ2-2, with no clear D. Looked up from germline, CDR1 is SQVTM and CDR2 is ANQGSEA. This CDR3 comprises 12 residues. Trimming removed 1 base from V and 4 bases from J, with 4 bases in between. In nucleotides, the CDR3 is TGCAGCGTTGAAGCTCCCACCGGGGAGCTGTTTTTT. It encodes CSVEAPTGELFF.

This clone was seen a few times. The V gene is TRBV2, the J gene TRBJ1-4; 11 bases are shared with TRBD1. J lost 5 bases, V lost 3 bases, and 5 bases had no gene match. The CDR3 extends over 16 amino acids. Per germline, CDR1 SNHLY and CDR2 FYNNEI. CDR3 protein: CASSDPGQGANEKLFF. CDR3 bases: TGTGCCAGCAGTGACCCTGGACAGGGGGCAAATGAAAAACTGTTTTTT.

This chain joins TRBV7-9 and TRBJ2-3, with TRBD2 as a possible D gene (7 bases). This CDR3 region has 16 residues. Germline CDR1 reads SEHNR; CDR2 reads FQNEAQ (reference sequence). Trimming took 0 bases from V and 2 from J, leaving 12 bases between them. The CDR3 reads CASSLAGGANTDTQYF. The CDR3 nucleotides read TGTGCCAGCAGCTTAGCTGGGGGGGCTAACACAGATACGCAGTATTTT.

The chain has TRBV5-1 and TRBJ1-4; TRBD1 matches at 8 bases. Germline V gene lookup returns CDR1 SGHRS and CDR2 YFSETQ. V lost 0 bases to trimming and J lost 6 bases; unmatched junction nucleotides: 1. The CDR3 covers 14 residues. CDR3 DNA sequence: TGCGCCAGCAGCTTGGTCAGGGGGCATGAAAAACTGTTTTTT. This codes for CASSLVRGHEKLFF.

The CDR3 DNA reads TGTGCCAGCAGCCAAGGGTTAGTTTACGAGCAGTACTTC. This gives the protein CASSQGLVYEQYF. The chain couples TRBV4-2 to TRBJ2-7; no definite D call. There are 13 residues in the CDR3. The ends were cut back, 1 base at V and 4 bases at J, with 8 bases in the middle. Germline-derived CDR1 and CDR2 are LGHNA and YNFKEQ.

V usage is TRBV6-5 and J usage is TRBJ2-3, with a possible D match to TRBD2 (5 bases). Per germline, CDR1 MNHEY and CDR2 SVGAGI. Trimming removed 4 bases from V and 2 bases from J, with 7 bases in between. This CDR3 has 13 amino acids. The CDR3 here is CASSSGLTDTQYF. The CDR3 DNA sequence: TGTGCCAGCAGTTCTGGACTCACAGATACGCAGTATTTT.

The V and J genes are TRBV13 and TRBJ2-7, with unresolved D. The germline CDR1 and CDR2 sequences are PRHDT and FYEKMQ (reference sequence). V gave up 4 bases and J gave up 4 bases, with 8 bases separating them. The CDR3 consists of 12 residues. The CDR3 sequence is CASSSQYYEQYF. The CDR3 nucleotides read TGTGCCAGCAGCTCCCAGTATTACGAGCAGTACTTC.

This clone turned up a few times. The rearrangement uses TRBV9 and TRBJ1-1; 7 nucleotides agree with TRBD1. In germline, CDR1 is SGDLS, CDR2 YYNGEE. CDR3 length equals 15 residues. J lost 3 bases, V lost 0 bases, and 5 bases had no gene match. Written as DNA, the CDR3 is TGTGCCAGCAGCGTAGATGGCAGGGGGTACACTGAAGCTTTCTTT. It translates to CASSVDGRGYTEAFF. The whole variable domain, filled in from reference TRBV9 and TRBJ1-1, reads DSGVTQTPKHLITATGQRVTLRCSPRSGDLSVYWYQQSLDQGLQFLIQYYNGEERAKGNILERFSAQQFPDLHSELNLSSLELGDSALYFCASSVDGRGYTEAFFGQGTRLTVV.

The J gene is TRBJ1-1, the V gene TRBV5-5, with D perhaps TRBD1 (5 bases). The CDR3 consists of 15 residues. V was shortened by 4 bases and J by 0 bases, with 13 bases between the two germline ends. Germline V CDR1 and CDR2: SGHKS, YYEKEE (reference sequence). CDR3 DNA sequence: TGTGCCAGCAGCGCTCCTCCGACAGTGAACACTGAAGCTTTCTTT. Amino acids: CASSAPPTVNTEAFF.

This clone was seen a few times. The gene calls are TRBV30 and TRBJ1-1; possible D gene TRBD1, 5 bases. CDR3 length: 15 residues. Per the germline V gene, CDR1 is GTSNPN and CDR2 is SVGIG (reference sequence). Trimming pared 0 bases from V and 3 bases from J, leaving 14 bases between. CDR3 DNA: TGTGCCTGGAGTGTACTCCAGGGCTGGTACACTGAAGCTTTCTTT. The encoded protein is CAWSVLQGWYTEAFF.

The CDR3 DNA is TGCGCCAGCAGCTCCTCGGGAGGCAGCCAAGATAACTATGGCTACACCTTC. It yields the protein CASSSSGGSQDNYGYTF. The chain links TRBV5-1 to TRBJ1-2, with D uncertain. CDR1 is SGHRS and CDR2 is YFSETQ in the germline V gene. The CDR3 covers 17 residues. The V end was cut by 3 bases, the J end by 1 base, with 19 bases between.

This clone was recorded a few times. The V call is TRBV5-8, the J call TRBJ1-5; D is unresolved. The V and J ends lost 4 bases and 0 bases respectively, with 8 bases between them. This CDR3 has 14 amino acids. Per germline, CDR1 SGHTS and CDR2 YDEGEE. The CDR3 here is CASSDIYSNQPQHF. CDR3 DNA sequence: TGTGCCAGCAGCGACATCTATAGCAATCAGCCCCAGCATTTT.

The chain links TRBV5-4 to TRBJ2-1; 8 positions agree with TRBD2. Germline V lookup: CDR1 SGHNT, CDR2 YYREEE (reference sequence). This CDR3 contains 17 residues. V shed 2 bases, J shed 6 bases, and the junction held 13 bases outside the gene matches. The CDR3 loop reads CASSFGRETSVFNEQFF. CDR3 nucleotide sequence: TGTGCCAGCAGCTTTGGTCGTGAGACTAGCGTGTTCAATGAGCAGTTCTTC.

The V gene is TRBV5-6, the J gene TRBJ1-1; D not certain. This CDR3 is built from 11 residues. Germline V gene lookup returns CDR1 SGHDT and CDR2 YYEEEE. V shed 1 base and J shed 5 bases, with 3 bases lying between them. The CDR3 DNA follows: TGTGCCAGCAGCTTGCGTACTGAAGCTTTCTTT. It encodes CASSLRTEAFF.